This T cell receptor beta chain came from a study of T cells in localized non-small cell lung cancer. TCRdb keeps only in-frame clones here, not all; method: immunoSEQ multiplex PCR. In the table there are 1,100 to 1,500 clones, 23% of which are singletons. General observations from the study: Elevated blood T cell density was associated with longer overall survival. Measurement of T cell clonality placed uninvolved adjacent lung highest, above the level in tumor. Sequence data derive from only one tumor region, so heterogeneity remains possible. In adjacent lung appeared a median around 54 of the top 100 tumor clones.

The CDR3 covers 15 residues. Trimming at V came to 1 base and at J to 1 base, leaving 1 base not matched to a gene. Germline values: CDR1 SGHNT, CDR2 YENEEA. Turning to this clone: Its antigen is unknown.

The chain recombines TRBV11-3 with TRBJ1-1; 9 nucleotides align to TRBD1. The sample in question was lung tumor tissue, obtained before any cancer treatment. This receptor was obtained from a woman aged 40-75 years with stage I lung adenocarcinoma. CDR3 region: CASSLGTGANTEAFF. DNA for the CDR3: TGTGCCAGCAGCTTAGGGACAGGGGCGAACACTGAAGCTTTCTTT.